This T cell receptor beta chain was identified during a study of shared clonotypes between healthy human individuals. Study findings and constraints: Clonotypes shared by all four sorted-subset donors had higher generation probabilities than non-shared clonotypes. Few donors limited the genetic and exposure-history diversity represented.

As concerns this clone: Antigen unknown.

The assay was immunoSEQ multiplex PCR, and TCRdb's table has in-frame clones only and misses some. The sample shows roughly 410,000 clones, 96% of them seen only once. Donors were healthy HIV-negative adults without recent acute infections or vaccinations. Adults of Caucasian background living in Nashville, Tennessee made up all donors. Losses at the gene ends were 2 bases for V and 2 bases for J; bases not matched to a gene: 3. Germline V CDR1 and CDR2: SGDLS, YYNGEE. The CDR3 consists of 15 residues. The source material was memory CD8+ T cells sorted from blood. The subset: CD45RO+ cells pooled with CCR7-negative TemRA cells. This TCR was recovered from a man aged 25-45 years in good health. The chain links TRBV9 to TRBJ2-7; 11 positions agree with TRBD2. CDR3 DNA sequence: TGTGCCAGCAGCGTTAGCGGGAGGGGCGCCTACGAGCAGTACTTC. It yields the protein CASSVSGRGAYEQYF.